This T cell receptor (beta chain) is drawn from a study of cytomegalovirus exposure and HLA in healthy donors. Whole-study findings and limits: The study listed under 200 cytomegalovirus-associated TCR beta chains.

J was trimmed by 8 bases and V by 4 bases; bases with no gene match: 14. The CDR3 totals 15 residues. The germline CDR1 and CDR2 sequences are SGHRS and YFSETQ. Concerning this clone: The antigen is undetermined.

60 Vbeta and 13 Jbeta primers were used in PCR. The assay was immunoSEQ multiplex PCR, and TCRdb's table has in-frame clones only and misses some. This sample has under 200,000 clones, with over 70% found just once. The gene calls are TRBV5-1 and TRBJ1-2, with TRBD1 matching 7 bases. The source material was PBMCs. The TCR originated in a woman between 50 and 59 years old in good health and CMV-seropositive. The CDR3 bases are TGCGCCAGCAGCCTGGGACAGTCCTCCCAAAGGGGCTACACCTTC. Translation: CASSLGQSSQRGYTF.